The entry that follows covers one TCR beta chain sequence. Generated by immunoSEQ multiplex PCR, the TCRdb table keeps only in-frame clones and is missing some. The table lists 200,000 to 250,000 clones, about 86% of them singletons. This CDR3 is built from 14 residues. Between the trimmed V and J ends, which lost 0 bases and 2 bases, there was a span of 9 bases. Germline CDR1 reads SGHDT; CDR2 reads YYEEEE. This sample was taken from a study of blood T cell repertoires in COVID-19. The genes are TRBV5-6 and TRBJ2-7; D may be TRBD1 (6 bases). The sample comprised peripheral blood. The TCR was taken from a woman between 45 and 65 years old with COVID-19, enrolled during active disease. The CDR3 coding sequence is TGTGCCAGCAGCTTGGTTAACAGGGCCTACGAGCAGTACTTC. It specifies CASSLVNRAYEQYF.